The rows below give T cell receptor beta chains drawn from one sample of a study of blood T cell repertoires in COVID-19. Sequencing used immunoSEQ multiplex PCR; TCRdb keeps in-frame clones, though not all of them. The table lists about 240,000 clones, approximately 85% of them singletons. Source material: peripheral blood. Receptor source: a man older than 75 with acute or convalescent COVID-19. CDR3s include the opening cysteine and the closing phenylalanine or tryptophan. D genes are given only for firm matches. Size values are once, few and many counts, or a class for expanded clones, and some rows have none.

V gene: TRBV6-2/TRBV6-3
J gene: TRBJ1-1
clone size: NA
D gene: NA
CDR3 DNA: TGTGCCAGCAGTTTCCAGGGGATGAACACTGAAGCTTTCTTT
CDR3 protein: CASSFQGMNTEAFF

V gene: TRBV6-6
J gene: TRBJ1-6
clone size: NA
D gene: TRBD1
CDR3 DNA: TGTGCCAGCAGTTATACGGGACAGCAATCACCCCTCCACTTT
CDR3 protein: CASSYTGQQSPLHF

V gene: TRBV7-8
J gene: TRBJ1-2
clone size: NA
D gene: NA
CDR3 DNA: TGTGCCAGCAGCCCCCCGGGAAGTCGGAAACTTAACTATGGCTACACCTTC
CDR3 protein: CASSPPGSRKLNYGYTF

V gene: TRBV28
J gene: TRBJ1-1
clone size: NA
D gene: NA
CDR3 DNA: TGTGCCAGCAGTGGATTTAGCGGGAGAACTGAAGCTTTCTTT
CDR3 protein: CASSGFSGRTEAFF

V gene: TRBV7-9
J gene: TRBJ2-7
clone size: NA
D gene: TRBD1
CDR3 DNA: TGTGCCAGCAGCTCCGGACAGGGGGCGGGTGAGCAGTACTTC
CDR3 protein: CASSSGQGAGEQYF

V gene: TRBV3-1/TRBV3-2
J gene: TRBJ1-3
clone size: few
D gene: TRBD1
CDR3 DNA: TGTGCCAGCAGCCGGACAGGCAGCTCTGGAAACACCATATATTTT
CDR3 protein: CASSRTGSSGNTIYF

V gene: TRBV7-2
J gene: TRBJ1-5
clone size: NA
D gene: NA
CDR3 DNA: TGTGCCAGCAGCTTAGCAGGGGTGAGCAATCAGCCCCAGCATTTT
CDR3 protein: CASSLAGVSNQPQHF

V gene: TRBV29-1
J gene: TRBJ1-1
clone size: NA
D gene: NA
CDR3 DNA: TGCAGCGTTGGAGGAACGGGTAGTCGGGCTGAAGCTTTCTTT
CDR3 protein: CSVGGTGSRAEAFF

V gene: TRBV10-3
J gene: TRBJ1-3
clone size: NA
D gene: TRBD1
CDR3 DNA: TGTGCCATCAGTGATTCCCGGACAGGGCGAAACACCATATATTTT
CDR3 protein: CAISDSRTGRNTIYF

V gene: TRBV7-2
J gene: TRBJ1-5
clone size: NA
D gene: NA
CDR3 DNA: TGTGCCACAGGGCGCGTTAGCAATCAGCCCCAGCATTTT
CDR3 protein: CATGRVSNQPQHF

V gene: TRBV27
J gene: TRBJ1-5
clone size: NA
D gene: NA
CDR3 DNA: TGTGCCAGCAGTCCTCGATACGGTAGCAATCAGCCCCAGCATTTT
CDR3 protein: CASSPRYGSNQPQHF

V gene: TRBV6-1
J gene: TRBJ1-1
clone size: few
D gene: NA
CDR3 DNA: TGTGCCAGCAATCTCGCGGGGAACACTGAAGCTTTCTTT
CDR3 protein: CASNLAGNTEAFF

V gene: TRBV10-3
J gene: TRBJ1-2
clone size: NA
D gene: TRBD1
CDR3 DNA: TGTGCCATCAGTGGGACAGGGCAGGACTATGGCTACACCTTC
CDR3 protein: CAISGTGQDYGYTF

V gene: TRBV3-1/TRBV3-2
J gene: TRBJ1-2
clone size: NA
D gene: TRBD1
CDR3 DNA: TGTGCCAGCAGCCCGTCCCGGGACAGGGCTGGAACCTTC
CDR3 protein: CASSPSRDRAGTF

V gene: TRBV27
J gene: TRBJ2-2
clone size: NA
D gene: NA
CDR3 DNA: TGTGCCAGCAGTTTAATTTCCATTAGTGTGAACACCGGGGAGCTGTTTTTT
CDR3 protein: CASSLISISVNTGELFF

V gene: TRBV9
J gene: TRBJ1-2
clone size: few
D gene: TRBD1
CDR3 DNA: TGTGCCAGCAGCGGGGGACAGGGGGTGGGCTATGGCTACACCTTC
CDR3 protein: CASSGGQGVGYGYTF

V gene: TRBV19
J gene: TRBJ1-6
clone size: NA
D gene: NA
CDR3 DNA: TGTGCCAGTAGTGCGGACAGTGGCTTTTCACCCCTCCACTTT
CDR3 protein: CASSADSGFSPLHF

V gene: TRBV28
J gene: TRBJ1-5
clone size: NA
D gene: NA
CDR3 DNA: TGTGCCAGCAGTCGTGTCCTTAGCGGGTATCAGCCCCAGCATTTT
CDR3 protein: CASSRVLSGYQPQHF

V gene: TRBV28
J gene: TRBJ1-5
clone size: NA
D gene: TRBD1
CDR3 DNA: TGTGCCAGCAGGGCTCAGGGGGCCGCTGTAAAGGGCAATCAGCCCCAGCATTTT
CDR3 protein: CASRAQGAAVKGNQPQHF

V gene: TRBV6-5
J gene: TRBJ1-1
clone size: NA
D gene: NA
CDR3 DNA: TGTGCCAGCAGCGGACACGTAGAAGCTTTCTTT
CDR3 protein: CASSGHVEAFF

V gene: TRBV21-1
J gene: TRBJ2-3
clone size: NA
D gene: NA
CDR3 DNA: TGTGCCAGCAGCAAGGGACGGGAGGCGAGCACAGATACGCAGTATTTT
CDR3 protein: CASSKGREASTDTQYF

V gene: TRBV7-8
J gene: TRBJ1-1
clone size: once
D gene: NA
CDR3 DNA: TGTGCCAGCAGCTCCGACAGGAACACTGAAGCTTTCTTT
CDR3 protein: CASSSDRNTEAFF